This entry lists 28 T cell receptor beta chains sequenced from one sample in a study of T cell responses to AZD1222 COVID-19 vaccine. Here immunoSEQ multiplex PCR was the method, and the copy in TCRdb shows in-frame clones only, minus some. The sample lists 60,000 to 75,000 clones, 83% occurring once. Sample: peripheral blood, taken 28 days after the second AZD1222 dose. Source of these receptors: an adult who received the AZD1222 COVID-19 vaccine.

V gene TRBV27 combines with J gene TRBJ1-2; D is unclear. Trimming left V 0 bases short and J 4 bases short, with 9 bases between. This CDR3 is 14 amino acids long. Germline CDR1 reads MNHEY; CDR2 reads SMNVEV (reference sequence). The CDR3 DNA follows: TGTGCCAGCAGTTTATCTCCAGACTTCTATGGCTACACCTTC. Translating gives CASSLSPDFYGYTF.

The chain employs TRBV4-1 and TRBJ2-1; 7 bases line up with TRBD2. V shed 2 bases and J 1 base; nucleotides not matched to a gene: 5. The CDR3 contains 16 residues. Germline V gives CDR1 MGHRA, CDR2 YSYEKL. The CDR3 reads CASSQRWGGSYNEQFF. CDR3 in DNA: TGCGCCAGCAGCCAACGGTGGGGGGGATCCTACAATGAGCAGTTCTTC.

This rearrangement joins TRBV27 to TRBJ1-5; TRBD1 might be the D (5 bases). There are 14 residues in the CDR3. The germline gives CDR1 MNHEY, CDR2 SMNVEV (reference sequence). Trimming stripped 2 bases from V and 6 bases from J, with 11 bases between. CDR3 in amino acids: CASSLKGRGQPQHF. DNA for the CDR3: TGTGCCAGCAGTTTAAAGGGTAGGGGTCAGCCCCAGCATTTT.

The chain uses TRBV29-1 and TRBJ2-7; TRBD1 matches at 7 bases. The CDR3 is 13 amino acids. The V gene end was trimmed by 6 bases and the J gene end by 9 bases; junction bases not matched to a gene: 14. Germline V lookup: CDR1 SQVTM, CDR2 ANQGSEA. CDR3 bases: TGCAGCGTCGACCAGACAGGGATGGATGGGCAGTACTTC. It encodes CSVDQTGMDGQYF.

This sequence joins TRBV4-1 and TRBJ1-3, with TRBD1 matching over 7 bases. The length of the CDR3 is 15 residues. Germline V gene lookup returns CDR1 MGHRA and CDR2 YSYEKL. J gave up 0 bases and V 7 bases, and 6 bases lay outside the gene matches. CDR3 amino acids: CASNQGVNSGNTIYF. The CDR3 DNA follows: TGCGCCAGCAATCAGGGGGTCAACTCTGGAAACACCATATATTTT.

The J gene is TRBJ1-6, the V gene TRBV6-4, with D unresolved. The ends were cut back, 2 bases at V and 5 bases at J, with 4 bases in the middle. This CDR3 has 13 residues. Germline V gives CDR1 MRHNA, CDR2 SNTAGT. The CDR3 loop reads CASSDRDNSPLHF. In nucleotides, the CDR3 is TGTGCCAGCAGTGACAGGGATAATTCACCCCTCCACTTT.

This sequence joins TRBV3-1 (or the pseudogene TRBV3-2) and TRBJ1-3, with D maybe TRBD1 (6 bases). The V end was cut by 1 base, the J end by 4 bases, with 11 bases between. CDR1 is LGHDT, CDR2 YNNKEL, per germline (reference sequence). This CDR3 is built from 15 residues. The CDR3 DNA follows: TGTGCCAGCAGCCAAGCAGGGGTTGGGGGAAACACCATATATTTT. It specifies CASSQAGVGGNTIYF.

The V gene is TRBV5-1, the J gene TRBJ1-6; D remains ambiguous. The CDR3 has 16 residues. Germline V gene sequence: CDR1 SGHRS, CDR2 YFSETQ. V was cut by 5 bases and J by 5 bases, with 17 bases left in between. CDR3 residues: CASRAHAGINNSPLHF. The DNA of the CDR3 is TGCGCCAGCAGGGCTCACGCGGGGATTAATAATTCACCCCTCCACTTT.

This rearrangement joins TRBV27 to TRBJ2-6; D is perhaps TRBD2 (6 bases). The germline V gene encodes CDR1 MNHEY and CDR2 SMNVEV (reference sequence). The CDR3 has 14 residues. Trimming shortened V by 8 bases and J by 4 bases, and 12 bases separated the two germline ends. The CDR3: CASSPGLGANVLTF. As DNA, the CDR3 is TGTGCCAGCTCCCCGGGACTCGGGGCCAACGTCCTGACTTTC.

The gene calls are TRBV5-1 and TRBJ1-2; no clear D. The CDR3 totals 14 residues. The germline CDR1 and CDR2 sequences are SGHRS and YFSETQ. The germline V and J ends were trimmed by 4 bases and 4 bases, with 14 bases remaining between them. CDR3 sequence reads: CASSQALGFYGYTF. The CDR3, as DNA: TGCGCCAGCAGCCAAGCCCTGGGGTTCTATGGCTACACCTTC.

The rearrangement links TRBV7-6 to TRBJ2-3; TRBD2 agrees at 9 bases. CDR1 is SGHVS, CDR2 FNYEAQ, per germline. The CDR3 length is 20 residues. Trimming took 2 bases from V and 2 from J; bases not matched to a gene: 17. The CDR3 reads CASSLLTGVAGAFSTDTQYF. The CDR3 nucleotides are TGTGCCAGCAGCTTACTCACGGGGGTAGCGGGGGCCTTTTCCACAGATACGCAGTATTTT.

The chain recombines TRBV19 with TRBJ1-5; D is uncertain. V lost 2 bases and J 0 bases, leaving 8 bases between the germline ends. Germline V gene sequence: CDR1 LNHDA, CDR2 SQIVND (reference sequence). CDR3 size: 15 residues. The CDR3, as DNA: TGTGCCAGTAGTATAACTCCGTATAGCAATCAGCCCCAGCATTTT. Residues: CASSITPYSNQPQHF.

This chain links TRBV25-1 with TRBJ2-2; TRBD2 might be the D (6 bases). Germline V lookup: CDR1 MGHDK, CDR2 SYGVNS. V shed 3 bases and J shed 4 bases, with 12 bases lying between them. The CDR3 runs to 15 residues. CDR3 region: CASSDSGRITGELFF. The CDR3 DNA reads TGTGCCAGCAGTGACTCAGGGAGGATCACCGGGGAGCTGTTTTTT. Full variable domain (remainder filled in from reference TRBV25-1 and TRBJ2-2): EADIYQTPRYLVIGTGKKITLECSQTMGHDKMYWYQQDPGMELHLIHYSYGVNSTEKGDLSSESTVSRIRTEHFPLTLESARPSHTSQYLCASSDSGRITGELFFGEGSRLTVL.

The chain combines TRBV4-1 with TRBJ2-7; D could derive from TRBD1 or TRBD2 (5 bases each). The CDR3 is 13 amino acids. Trimming took 4 bases from V and 4 from J, leaving 11 bases between them. From germline, CDR1 is MGHRA and CDR2 YSYEKL. CDR3 nucleotide sequence: TGCGCCAGCAGCCTAAGGGACGTATACGAGCAGTACTTC. This sequence encodes CASSLRDVYEQYF.

The chain carries TRBV5-6 and TRBJ1-2, with D uncertain. The V gene lost 1 base and the J gene lost 2 bases, with 9 bases spanning the gap. The CDR3 has 14 amino acids. The V gene's germline CDR1 is SGHDT and CDR2 YYEEEE. CDR3 amino acids: CASSLFPGNYGYTF. CDR3 coding DNA: TGTGCCAGCAGCTTGTTTCCAGGAAACTATGGCTACACCTTC.

This rearrangement joins TRBV25-1 to TRBJ1-5; 7 nucleotides line up with TRBD1. Unmatched junction bases numbered 6, after V lost 4 bases and J lost 6 bases. The CDR3 sequence is 14 residues long. Germline values: CDR1 MGHDK, CDR2 SYGVNS. The CDR3 is CASSAHRGGQPQHF. The CDR3 nucleotides are TGTGCCAGCAGTGCTCACAGGGGTGGTCAGCCCCAGCATTTT.

The V call is TRBV19, the J call TRBJ2-1; 8 bases line up with TRBD1. The CDR3 spans 13 residues. The germline V gene has CDR1 LNHDA and CDR2 SQIVND (reference sequence). V lost 5 bases and J lost 4; bases outside the gene matches: 1. CDR3 protein: CASSRDRYNEQFF. Written as DNA, the CDR3 is TGTGCCAGTAGTCGGGACAGGTACAATGAGCAGTTCTTC.

The chain links TRBV3-1 (or the pseudogene TRBV3-2) to TRBJ2-2, with TRBD1 identical over 9 bases. The CDR3 consists of 16 residues. V trimming: 2 bases; J trimming: 3 bases; junction bases outside the gene matches: 4. The V gene's germline CDR1 is LGHDT and CDR2 YNNKEL (reference sequence). CDR3 in amino acids: CASSQIRQGDTGELFF. The CDR3 DNA is TGTGCCAGCAGCCAAATCCGACAGGGGGACACCGGGGAGCTGTTTTTT.

The V call is TRBV10-3, the J call TRBJ1-6, with 10 bases fitting TRBD1. Germline lookup yields CDR1 ENHRY and CDR2 SYGVKD. J was trimmed by 8 bases and V by 4 bases; bases with no gene match: 2. This CDR3 region has 14 residues. CDR3 sequence: CAISGTGGDSPLHF. CDR3 DNA sequence: TGTGCCATCAGTGGGACAGGGGGGGATTCACCCCTCCACTTT.

In DNA, the CDR3 is TGTGCCAGCAGTGGGGGGACAGGGGGGTACGAAAAACTGTTTTTT. Its protein product is CASSGGTGGYEKLFF. The J gene is TRBJ1-4, the V gene TRBV25-1, with TRBD1 matching over 11 bases. The germline V gene has CDR1 MGHDK and CDR2 SYGVNS. This CDR3 is 15 amino acids long. The J segment lost 8 bases and the V segment lost 4 bases, leaving 6 bases of the junction unmatched.

The chain links TRBV2 to TRBJ2-6, with D possibly being TRBD2 (5 bases). Trimming shortened V by 5 bases and J by 5 bases, and 19 bases separated the two germline ends. The CDR3 runs to 17 residues. CDR1 and CDR2 from the germline V gene are SNHLY and FYNNEI. CDR3 sequence (DNA): TGTGCCAGCAGTCCCATAAATCGAGGGCTCTGGGCCAACGTCCTGACTTTC. It encodes CASSPINRGLWANVLTF.

The chain joins TRBV13 to TRBJ1-1; tentative D call: TRBD1 (5 bases). Trimming pared 0 bases from V and 0 bases from J, leaving 14 bases between. Germline V CDR1 and CDR2: PRHDT, FYEKMQ (reference sequence). The CDR3 covers 17 residues. In nucleotides, the CDR3 is TGTGCCAGCAGCTTAGGTGGGGGTCAGGGCATGAACACTGAAGCTTTCTTT. This gives the protein CASSLGGGQGMNTEAFF.

The genes are TRBV12-5 and TRBJ1-5; no clear D gene. V was pared by 1 base and J by 11 bases, with 9 bases between. The CDR3 is 12 amino acids. Germline V gene lookup returns CDR1 LGHNT and CDR2 FRNRAP. This chain's CDR3 is CASGLDPGAQHF. CDR3 in DNA: TGTGCTAGTGGTTTGGACCCCGGGGCCCAGCATTTT.

In its sample, this clone was seen a few times. For the CDR3, the DNA is TGTGCCAGCAGCCCGTCATATAGCAATCAGCCCCAGCATTTT. Translated, it gives CASSPSYSNQPQHF. The chain carries TRBV14 and TRBJ1-5; no clear D gene. The length of the CDR3 is 14 residues. The germline V gene has CDR1 SGHDN and CDR2 FVKESK. V lost 4 bases and J 0 bases, leaving 7 bases between the germline ends.

The chain combines TRBV18 with TRBJ1-2; 7 bases are shared with TRBD1. Germline-derived CDR1 and CDR2 are KGHSH and LQKENI. With 3 bases clipped from V and 2 bases from J, the junction kept 6 bases outside the gene matches. This CDR3 spans 15 amino acids. The CDR3 DNA sequence: TGTGCCAGCTCACCCGTAGGACAGGAGAACTATGGCTACACCTTC. This codes for CASSPVGQENYGYTF.

This chain connects TRBV6-2 or TRBV6-3 to TRBJ2-7; D might be TRBD1 or TRBD2, each matching 5 bases. Trimming cost V 0 bases and J 0 bases, with 12 bases left between them. This CDR3 has 16 amino acids. Germline values: CDR1 MNHEY, CDR2 SVGEGT. CDR3 amino acids: CASSYSLAGSSYEQYF. The CDR3 DNA is TGTGCCAGCAGTTACTCGTTGGCAGGGAGCTCCTACGAGCAGTACTTC.

This chain uses TRBV9 with TRBJ2-2, with D possibly matching TRBD1 (6 bases). CDR1 and CDR2 from the germline V gene are SGDLS and YYNGEE. V dropped 4 bases and J dropped 8 bases, with 18 bases sitting between them. The CDR3 is 15 amino acids. In DNA, the CDR3 is TGTGCCAGCAGCCTAGGCGGCAGGGGAGAGGGGGAGCTGTTTTTT. Amino acids: CASSLGGRGEGELFF.

The chain is built from TRBV5-1 and TRBJ1-2; 9 bases agree with TRBD1. J lost 12 bases, V lost 4 bases, and 16 bases had no gene match. The CDR3 runs to 15 residues. CDR1 is SGHRS and CDR2 is YFSETQ in the germline V gene. CDR3 DNA: TGCGCCAGCAGCCGCGAGGGACAGGGCAGCGTCTCTAACACCTTC. Translating it yields CASSREGQGSVSNTF.